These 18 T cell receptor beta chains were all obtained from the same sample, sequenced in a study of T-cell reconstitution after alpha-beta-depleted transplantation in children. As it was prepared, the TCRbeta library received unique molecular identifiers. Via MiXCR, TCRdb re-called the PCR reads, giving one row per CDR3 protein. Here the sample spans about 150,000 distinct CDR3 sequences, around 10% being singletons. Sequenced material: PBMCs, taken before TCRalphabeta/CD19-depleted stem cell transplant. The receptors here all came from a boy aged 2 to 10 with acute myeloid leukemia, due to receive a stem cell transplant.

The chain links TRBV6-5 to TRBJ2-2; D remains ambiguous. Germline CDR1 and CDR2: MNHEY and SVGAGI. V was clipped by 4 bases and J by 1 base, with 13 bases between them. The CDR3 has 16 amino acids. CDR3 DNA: TGTGCCAGCAGTTCGGAGCCGTTGTTGAACACCGGGGAGCTGTTTTTT. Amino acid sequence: CASSSEPLLNTGELFF.

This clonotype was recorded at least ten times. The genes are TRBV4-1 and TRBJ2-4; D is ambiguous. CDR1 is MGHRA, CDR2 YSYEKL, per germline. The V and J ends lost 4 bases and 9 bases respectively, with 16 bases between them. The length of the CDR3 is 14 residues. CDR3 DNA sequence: TGCGCCAGCAGCCTCCTTTACCTTGAACGCATTCAGTACTTC. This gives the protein CASSLLYLERIQYF.

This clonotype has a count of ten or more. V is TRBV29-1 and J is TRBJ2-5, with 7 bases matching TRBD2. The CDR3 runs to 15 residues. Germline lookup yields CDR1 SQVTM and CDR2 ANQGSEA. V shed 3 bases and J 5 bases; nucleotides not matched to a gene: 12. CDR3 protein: CSVEPGGRRGETQYF. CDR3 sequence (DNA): TGCAGCGTTGAGCCGGGGGGAAGGCGAGGGGAGACCCAGTACTTC.

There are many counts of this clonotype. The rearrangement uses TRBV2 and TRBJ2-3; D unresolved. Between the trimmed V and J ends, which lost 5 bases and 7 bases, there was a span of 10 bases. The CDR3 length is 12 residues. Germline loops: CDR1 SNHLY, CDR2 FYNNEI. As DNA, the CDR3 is TGTGCCAGCAGTCCTCCGTCTTATACGCAGTATTTT. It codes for CASSPPSYTQYF.

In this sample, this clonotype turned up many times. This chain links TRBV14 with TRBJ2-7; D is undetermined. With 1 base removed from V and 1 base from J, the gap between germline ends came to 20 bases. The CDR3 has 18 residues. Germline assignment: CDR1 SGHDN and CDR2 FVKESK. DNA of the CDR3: TGTGCCAGCAGCCAAGTAGACCCGCTGACACCGACTTCCTACGAGCAGTACGTC. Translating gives CASSQVDPLTPTSYEQYV.

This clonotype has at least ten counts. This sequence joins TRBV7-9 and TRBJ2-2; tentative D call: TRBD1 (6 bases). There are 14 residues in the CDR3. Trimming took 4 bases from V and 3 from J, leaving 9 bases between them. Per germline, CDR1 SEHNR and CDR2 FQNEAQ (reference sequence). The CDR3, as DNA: TGTGCCAGCAGCTCCCACAGGGACACCGGGGAGCTGTTTTTT. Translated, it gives CASSSHRDTGELFF. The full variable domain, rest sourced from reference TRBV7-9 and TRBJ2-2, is DTGVSQNPRHKITKRGQNVTFRCDPISEHNRLYWYRQTLGQGPEFLTYFQNEAQLEKSRLLSDRFSAERPKGSFSTLEIQRTEQGDSAMYLCASSSHRDTGELFFGEGSRLTVL.

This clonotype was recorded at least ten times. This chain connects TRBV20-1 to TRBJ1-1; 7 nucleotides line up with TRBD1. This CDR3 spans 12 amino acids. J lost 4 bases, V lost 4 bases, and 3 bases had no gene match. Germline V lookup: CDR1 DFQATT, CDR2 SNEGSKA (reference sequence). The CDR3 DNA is TGCAGTGCTATACAGGGGACCACTGAAGCTTTCTTT. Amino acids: CSAIQGTTEAFF.

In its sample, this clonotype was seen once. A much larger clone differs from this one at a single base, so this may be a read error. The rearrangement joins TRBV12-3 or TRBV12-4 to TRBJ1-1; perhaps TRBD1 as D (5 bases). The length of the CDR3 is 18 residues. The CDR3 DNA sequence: TGTGCCCGCAGATATGGGGCAGACCTATCACGAATGAACACTGAAGCTTTCTTT. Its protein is CARRYGADLSRMNTEAFF.

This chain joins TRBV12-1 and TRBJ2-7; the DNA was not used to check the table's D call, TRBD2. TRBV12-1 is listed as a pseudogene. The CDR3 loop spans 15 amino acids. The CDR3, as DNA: TGTGCCAGCAGCTCCAAGACTAGCCCCAGGTACGAGCAGTACTTC. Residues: CASSSKTSPRYEQYF.

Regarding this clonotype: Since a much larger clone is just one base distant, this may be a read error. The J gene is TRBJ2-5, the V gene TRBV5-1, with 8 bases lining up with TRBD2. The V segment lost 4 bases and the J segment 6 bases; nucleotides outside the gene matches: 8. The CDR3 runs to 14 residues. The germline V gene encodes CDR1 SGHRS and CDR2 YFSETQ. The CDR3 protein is CASSPPGGVKTQYF. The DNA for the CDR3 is TGCGCCAGCAGCCCGCCGGGAGGGGTCAAGACCCAGTACTTC.

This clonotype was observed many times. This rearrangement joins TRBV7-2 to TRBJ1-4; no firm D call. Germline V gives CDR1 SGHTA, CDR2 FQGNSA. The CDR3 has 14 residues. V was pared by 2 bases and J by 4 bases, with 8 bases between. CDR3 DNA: TGTGCCAGCAGCTTACGGGCCTTTAATGAAAAACTGTTTTTT. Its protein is CASSLRAFNEKLFF.

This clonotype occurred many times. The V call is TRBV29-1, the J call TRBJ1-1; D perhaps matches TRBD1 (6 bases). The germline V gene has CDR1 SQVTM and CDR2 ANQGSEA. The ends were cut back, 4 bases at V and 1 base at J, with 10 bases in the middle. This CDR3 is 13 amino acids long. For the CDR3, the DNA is TGCAGCGTTGTGGGGGCCCCGAACACTGAAGCTTTCTTT. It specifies CSVVGAPNTEAFF.

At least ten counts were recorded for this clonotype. The DNA for the CDR3 is TGTGCCAGCAGTGAACGGGACAGGGGTCAGCCCCAGCATTTT. Amino acids: CASSERDRGQPQHF. The V and J genes are TRBV2 and TRBJ1-5, with 10 bases matching TRBD1. J was trimmed by 6 bases and V by 2 bases; bases with no gene match: 1. Germline values: CDR1 SNHLY, CDR2 FYNNEI. The CDR3 spans 14 residues.

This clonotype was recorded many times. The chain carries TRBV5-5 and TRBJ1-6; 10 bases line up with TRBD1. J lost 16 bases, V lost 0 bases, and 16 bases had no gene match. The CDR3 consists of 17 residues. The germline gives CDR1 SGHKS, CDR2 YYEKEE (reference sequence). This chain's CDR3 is CASSLEFVPGQGTRLHF. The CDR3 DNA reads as TGTGCCAGCAGCTTGGAATTCGTCCCGGGACAGGGGACGCGGCTCCACTTT.

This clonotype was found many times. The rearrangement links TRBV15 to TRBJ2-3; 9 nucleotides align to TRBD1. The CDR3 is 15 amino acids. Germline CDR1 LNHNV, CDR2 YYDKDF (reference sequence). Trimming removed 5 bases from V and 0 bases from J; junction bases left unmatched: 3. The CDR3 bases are TGTGCCACCAGCGGGACAGGGTTTAGCACAGATACGCAGTATTTT. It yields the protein CATSGTGFSTDTQYF.

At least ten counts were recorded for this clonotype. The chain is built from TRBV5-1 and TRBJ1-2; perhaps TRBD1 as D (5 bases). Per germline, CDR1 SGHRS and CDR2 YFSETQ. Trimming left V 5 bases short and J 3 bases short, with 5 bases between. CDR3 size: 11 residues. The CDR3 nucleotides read TGCGCCAGCAGACAGGACTATGGCTACACCTTC. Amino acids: CASRQDYGYTF.

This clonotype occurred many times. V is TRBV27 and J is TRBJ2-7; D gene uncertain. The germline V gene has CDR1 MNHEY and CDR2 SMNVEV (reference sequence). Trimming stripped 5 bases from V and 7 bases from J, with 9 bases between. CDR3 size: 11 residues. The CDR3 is CASSPGSEQYF. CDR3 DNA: TGTGCCAGCAGTCCTGGTAGTGAGCAGTACTTC.

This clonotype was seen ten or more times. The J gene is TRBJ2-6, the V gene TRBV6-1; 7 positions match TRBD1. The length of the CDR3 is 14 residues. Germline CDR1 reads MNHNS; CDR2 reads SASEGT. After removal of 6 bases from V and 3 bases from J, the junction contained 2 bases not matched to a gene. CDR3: CASSTGDGANVLTF. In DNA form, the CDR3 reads TGTGCCAGCAGCACAGGGGATGGGGCCAACGTCCTGACTTTC.